One and the same sample provided the 20 T cell receptor beta chains below, sequenced in a study of blood T cell repertoires in COVID-19 (dated by TCRdb to the early 2020s). The method behind the library was the immunoSEQ multiplex PCR assay. Entries here come from immuneACCESS through TCRdb and include only in-frame sequences with V and J called. Some clones fail to appear in such tables; in the studies checked, an unresolved V gene covers under half of the shortfall, and the cause of the remainder is unknown. The sample profile shows 150,000 to 200,000 clones; about 83% of them were found once. The leading ten clones occupy 10% of the sample. Sequenced input: peripheral blood. The receptors here all came from a woman aged 70-85 years with COVID-19, enrolled during active disease.

The CDR3: CAWEGSSSPLHF. The CDR3 DNA reads TGTGCCTGGGAGGGCTCTAGTTCACCCCTCCACTTT. This chain joins TRBV30 and TRBJ1-6, with D unresolved. The CDR3 has 12 residues. V lost 5 bases and J lost 9, with 11 bases in between. The germline CDR1 and CDR2 sequences are GTSNPN and SVGIG (reference sequence).

This clone was observed a single time. The chain joins TRBV3-1 (or the pseudogene TRBV3-2) to TRBJ1-1; D gene ambiguous. The V gene lost 1 base and the J gene lost 6 bases, with 6 bases spanning the gap. The germline CDR1 and CDR2 sequences are LGHDT and YNNKEL (reference sequence). The CDR3 extends over 12 amino acids. Written as DNA, the CDR3 is TGTGCCAGCAGCCAAGGAGGGCCTGAAGCTTTCTTT. It codes for CASSQGGPEAFF.

This clone was seen only a few times. The chain uses TRBV7-9 and TRBJ2-3; 8 nucleotides agree with TRBD1. The junction had 8 bases not matched to a gene; V was cut back by 3 bases and J by 3 bases. The germline V gene encodes CDR1 SEHNR and CDR2 FQNEAQ (reference sequence). CDR3 length: 16 residues. As DNA, the CDR3 is TGTGCCAGCAGCTTCCCGGCAGGGGGCGCGACAGATACGCAGTATTTT. It is translated as CASSFPAGGATDTQYF.

The chain combines TRBV10-3 with TRBJ2-3; D possibly corresponds to TRBD2 (6 bases). Trimming took off 4 bases at V and 0 bases at J, with 8 bases between the two ends. CDR1 ENHRY and CDR2 SYGVKD come from the germline V gene. This CDR3 has 14 residues. The DNA of the CDR3 is TGTGCCATCAGTGCGGACTACAGCACAGATACGCAGTATTTT. Translated, it gives CAISADYSTDTQYF.

This chain uses TRBV6-5 with TRBJ1-4; 12 bases line up with TRBD1. Germline V CDR1 and CDR2: MNHEY, SVGAGI. The CDR3 has 15 residues. J gave up 6 bases and V 6 bases, and 5 bases lay outside the gene matches. CDR3 protein: CASRPGTGGYEKLFF. The CDR3 coding sequence is TGTGCCAGCAGGCCAGGGACAGGGGGCTATGAAAAACTGTTTTTT.

This rearrangement joins TRBV2 to TRBJ1-1, with D maybe TRBD1 (6 bases). The V gene lost 3 bases and the J gene lost 4 bases, with 9 bases spanning the gap. The germline gives CDR1 SNHLY, CDR2 FYNNEI. The CDR3 runs to 13 residues. In DNA form, the CDR3 reads TGTGCCAGCAGTGAGCAGGGGAGCACTGAAGCTTTCTTT. It codes for CASSEQGSTEAFF.

This rearrangement joins TRBV5-1 to TRBJ1-5; D may be TRBD1 (5 bases). Germline lookup yields CDR1 SGHRS and CDR2 YFSETQ. The CDR3 covers 14 residues. Trimming took 1 base from V and 4 from J, leaving 9 bases between them. CDR3 residues: CASSLLAGNQPQHF. The CDR3 bases are TGCGCCAGCAGCTTGTTGGCAGGGAATCAGCCCCAGCATTTT.

The table lists this clone with a few counts. The CDR3 region has the DNA TGCGCCAGCAGCTTAAAAGCGGGTGCCACAGATACGCAGTATTTT. Amino acids: CASSLKAGATDTQYF. This rearrangement joins TRBV5-1 to TRBJ2-3; D perhaps matches TRBD2 (6 bases). V was trimmed by 2 bases and J by 2 bases, leaving 12 bases between them. Looked up from germline, CDR1 is SGHRS and CDR2 is YFSETQ. This CDR3 spans 15 amino acids.

This sequence joins TRBV6-1 and TRBJ1-4; D may be TRBD1 (6 bases). The V gene lost 3 bases and the J gene lost 8 bases, with 13 bases spanning the gap. The germline V gene has CDR1 MNHNS and CDR2 SASEGT. This CDR3 contains 14 residues. The CDR3 region is CASSEQQGWEKLFF. In DNA, the CDR3 is TGTGCCAGCAGTGAGCAACAGGGCTGGGAAAAACTGTTTTTT.

The V gene is TRBV11-2, the J gene TRBJ2-2, with 8 bases fitting TRBD1. CDR3 size: 15 residues. Germline V gene lookup returns CDR1 SGHAT and CDR2 FQNNGV. V gave up 1 base and J gave up 4 bases; unmatched junction bases: 2. The CDR3 protein is CASSLGTGPTGELFF. The CDR3 DNA reads as TGTGCCAGCAGCTTAGGGACAGGGCCCACCGGGGAGCTGTTTTTT.

The V call is TRBV5-4, the J call TRBJ2-3, with 11 bases fitting TRBD2. This CDR3 spans 16 amino acids. Germline lookup yields CDR1 SGHNT and CDR2 YYREEE (reference sequence). V shed 0 bases, J shed 6 bases, and the junction held 6 bases outside the gene matches. CDR3 residues: CASSLAGASGGDTQYF. CDR3 DNA: TGTGCCAGCAGCTTGGCCGGGGCTAGCGGGGGGGATACGCAGTATTTT.

The CDR3 loop reads CASSLMGQSSYNSPLHF. CDR3 coding DNA: TGTGCCAGCAGCTTAATGGGACAGAGCTCCTATAATTCACCCCTCCACTTT. J is TRBJ1-6 and V is TRBV7-2; the match to TRBD1 covers 7 bases. This CDR3 is 17 amino acids long. The germline gives CDR1 SGHTA, CDR2 FQGNSA. V was pared by 2 bases and J by 0 bases, with 4 bases of the junction left unmatched.

The chain links TRBV11-3 to TRBJ2-3; no firm D call. Trimming took off 0 bases at V and 2 bases at J, with 3 bases between the two ends. Germline values: CDR1 SGHNT, CDR2 YENEEA. There are 13 residues in the CDR3. The CDR3 spells CASSLDLTDTQYF. DNA for the CDR3: TGTGCCAGCAGCTTAGATCTCACAGATACGCAGTATTTT. The full variable domain, its missing parts supplied by reference TRBV11-3 and TRBJ2-3, is EAGVVQSPRYKIIEKKQPVAFWCNPISGHNTLYWYLQNLGQGPELLIRYENEEAVDDSQLPKDRFSAERLKGVDSTLKIQPAELGDSAVYLCASSLDLTDTQYFGPGTRLTVL.

V is TRBV7-8 and J is TRBJ1-5; 8 bases match TRBD1. This CDR3 is 14 amino acids long. V shed 5 bases, J shed 5 bases, and the junction held 5 bases outside the gene matches. Looked up from germline, CDR1 is SGHVS and CDR2 is FQNEAQ. CDR3 DNA: TGTGCCAGCAGCACGGACAGGGCGCATCAGCCCCAGCATTTT. It yields the protein CASSTDRAHQPQHF.

The chain links TRBV7-9 to TRBJ2-1, with TRBD2 matching over 8 bases. Germline CDR1 and CDR2: SEHNR and FQNEAQ (reference sequence). This CDR3 spans 15 amino acids. J was trimmed by 0 bases and V by 8 bases; bases with no gene match: 6. CDR3 loop: CASQAGAGSYNEQFF. The CDR3 region has the DNA TGTGCCAGCCAAGCGGGGGCGGGCTCCTACAATGAGCAGTTCTTC.

This clone was detected only once. CDR3 in amino acids: CASNTGGNNEQFF. The CDR3 DNA follows: TGTGCCAGCAATACAGGGGGGAACAATGAGCAGTTCTTC. The V call is TRBV6-5, the J call TRBJ2-1; 8 bases map to TRBD1. CDR3 size: 13 residues. Germline V gene lookup returns CDR1 MNHEY and CDR2 SVGAGI. Losses at the gene ends were 7 bases for V and 5 bases for J; bases not matched to a gene: 4.

The chain recombines TRBV2 with TRBJ2-1; 9 bases are a match to TRBD1. J was trimmed by 7 bases and V by 1 base; bases with no gene match: 8. The CDR3 totals 16 residues. Looked up from germline, CDR1 is SNHLY and CDR2 is FYNNEI. The CDR3 DNA follows: TGTGCCAGCAGTGAAGAGGCGGACAGGGGTCGGAATGAGCAGTTCTTC. This sequence encodes CASSEEADRGRNEQFF.

The V and J genes are TRBV19 and TRBJ2-3; possible D gene TRBD1, 5 bases. CDR1 is LNHDA and CDR2 is SQIVND in the germline V gene (reference sequence). This CDR3 comprises 14 residues. Trimming shortened V by 7 bases and J by 6 bases, and 17 bases separated the two germline ends. The CDR3 sequence is CASKTLGAGDTQYF. As DNA, the CDR3 is TGTGCCAGTAAGACATTAGGGGCAGGGGATACGCAGTATTTT. Complete variable domain (other parts from reference TRBV19 and TRBJ2-3): DGGITQSPKYLFRKEGQNVTLSCEQNLNHDAMYWYRQDPGQGLRLIYYSQIVNDFQKGDIAEGYSVSREKKESFPLTVTSAQKNPTAFYLCASKTLGAGDTQYFGPGTRLTVL.

This chain connects TRBV5-5 to TRBJ1-2; a weak D match, TRBD1 (5 bases). V was cut by 4 bases and J by 4 bases, with 11 bases left in between. The CDR3 consists of 13 residues. Germline V gene lookup returns CDR1 SGHKS and CDR2 YYEKEE (reference sequence). The CDR3 DNA is TGTGCCAGCAGCGACGTCAGGGTCTATGGCTACACCTTC. Protein product: CASSDVRVYGYTF.

The chain combines TRBV29-1 with TRBJ1-2; weak D call: TRBD1 (5 bases). Trimming cost V 5 bases and J 0 bases, with 13 bases left between them. Looked up from germline, CDR1 is SQVTM and CDR2 is ANQGSEA. The CDR3 runs 14 residues. This CDR3 is CSVQQANANYGYTF. The CDR3 DNA reads TGCAGCGTTCAACAGGCGAACGCTAACTATGGCTACACCTTC.